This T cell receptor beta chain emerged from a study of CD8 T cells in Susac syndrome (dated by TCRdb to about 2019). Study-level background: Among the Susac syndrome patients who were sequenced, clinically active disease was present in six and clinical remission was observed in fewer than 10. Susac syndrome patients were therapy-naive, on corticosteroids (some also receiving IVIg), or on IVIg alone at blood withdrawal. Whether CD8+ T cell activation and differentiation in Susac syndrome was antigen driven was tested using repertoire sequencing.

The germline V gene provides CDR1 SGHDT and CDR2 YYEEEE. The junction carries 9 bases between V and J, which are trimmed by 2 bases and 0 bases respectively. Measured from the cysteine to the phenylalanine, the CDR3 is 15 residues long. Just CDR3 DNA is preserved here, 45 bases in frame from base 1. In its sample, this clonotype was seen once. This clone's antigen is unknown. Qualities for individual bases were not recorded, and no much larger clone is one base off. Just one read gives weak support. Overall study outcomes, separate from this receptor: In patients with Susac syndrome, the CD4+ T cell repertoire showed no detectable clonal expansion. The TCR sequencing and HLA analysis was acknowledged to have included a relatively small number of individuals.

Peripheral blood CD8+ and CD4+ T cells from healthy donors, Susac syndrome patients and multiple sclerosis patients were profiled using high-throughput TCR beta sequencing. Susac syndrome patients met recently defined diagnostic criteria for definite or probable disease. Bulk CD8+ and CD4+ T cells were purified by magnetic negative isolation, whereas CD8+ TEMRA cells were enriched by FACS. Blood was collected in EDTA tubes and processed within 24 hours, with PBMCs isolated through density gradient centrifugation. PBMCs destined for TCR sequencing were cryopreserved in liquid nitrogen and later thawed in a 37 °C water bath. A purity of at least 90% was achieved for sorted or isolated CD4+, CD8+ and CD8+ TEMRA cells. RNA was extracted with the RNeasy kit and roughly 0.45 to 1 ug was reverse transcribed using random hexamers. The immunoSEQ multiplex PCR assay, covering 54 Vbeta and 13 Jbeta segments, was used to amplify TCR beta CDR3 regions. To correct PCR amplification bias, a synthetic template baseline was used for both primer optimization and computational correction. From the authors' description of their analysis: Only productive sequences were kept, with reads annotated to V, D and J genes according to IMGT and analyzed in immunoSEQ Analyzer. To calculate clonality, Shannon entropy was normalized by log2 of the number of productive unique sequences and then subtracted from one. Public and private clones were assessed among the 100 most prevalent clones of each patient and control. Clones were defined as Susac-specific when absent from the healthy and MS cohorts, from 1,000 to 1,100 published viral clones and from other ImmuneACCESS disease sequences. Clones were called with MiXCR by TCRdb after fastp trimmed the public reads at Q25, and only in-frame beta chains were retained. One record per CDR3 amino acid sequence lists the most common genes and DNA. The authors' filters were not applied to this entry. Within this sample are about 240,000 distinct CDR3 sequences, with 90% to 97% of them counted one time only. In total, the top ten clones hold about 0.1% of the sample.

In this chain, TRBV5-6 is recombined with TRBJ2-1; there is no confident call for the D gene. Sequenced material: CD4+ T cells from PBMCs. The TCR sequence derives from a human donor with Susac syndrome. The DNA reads TGTGCCAGCAGCTTTACGGTTAGCTCCTACAATGAGCAGTTCTTC. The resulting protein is CASSFTVSSYNEQFF.